What follows describes a single TCR beta chain. Its cognate antigen is unknown. This entry is derived from a study of shared clonotypes between healthy human individuals. Study-level background: Donors had three CD4 naive, three CD4 memory, two CD8 naive and one CD8 memory plate apiece. Study-wide results and limits: An expected dependence of interdonor clonotype sharing on sequencing depth was noted.

Germline lookup yields CDR1 MDHEN and CDR2 SYDVKM. V lost 3 bases and J lost 0, with 6 bases in between. There are 14 residues in the CDR3. Assay used: immunoSEQ multiplex PCR; TCRdb lists only in-frame clones, some missing. The sample includes about 2.2 million clones, 85% to 95% of them seen just once. Naive CD8 cells were CD45RO-negative, positively selected for CCR7, excluding terminally differentiated effector memory CD45RA+ cells. The chain combines TRBV28 with TRBJ1-5; no clear D gene. Material: naive CD8+ T cells from PBMCs. This sequence was found in a man between 18 and 29 years old in good health. Some clones in this sample may be carry-over from other donors' samples. The CDR3 protein is CASSLVYSNQPQHF. The CDR3 bases are TGTGCCAGCAGTTTGGTATATAGCAATCAGCCCCAGCATTTT.